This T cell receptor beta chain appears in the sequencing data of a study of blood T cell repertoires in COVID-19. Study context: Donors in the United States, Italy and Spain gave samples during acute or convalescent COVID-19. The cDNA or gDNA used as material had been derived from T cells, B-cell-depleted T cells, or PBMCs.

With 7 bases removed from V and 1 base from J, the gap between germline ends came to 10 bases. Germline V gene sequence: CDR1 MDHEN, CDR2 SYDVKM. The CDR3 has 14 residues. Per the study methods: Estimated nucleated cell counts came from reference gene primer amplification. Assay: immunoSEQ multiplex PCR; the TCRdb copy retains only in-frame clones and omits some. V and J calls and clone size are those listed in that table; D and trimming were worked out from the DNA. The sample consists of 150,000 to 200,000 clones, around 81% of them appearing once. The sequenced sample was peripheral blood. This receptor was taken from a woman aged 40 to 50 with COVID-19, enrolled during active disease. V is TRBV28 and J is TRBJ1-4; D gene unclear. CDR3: CASTPFGTNEKLFF. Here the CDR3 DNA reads TGTGCCAGCACCCCTTTCGGAACTAATGAAAAACTGTTTTTT.